This T cell receptor beta chain came from a study of blood T cells in healthy people across ages. The use of a sample-barcoded 5' primer and a J-beta primer mix characterized a second PCR of 7 to 11 cycles. TCRdb processed the 5' RACE reads anew with MiXCR; each CDR3 protein has one entry. Counted here are about 1.6 million distinct CDR3 sequences, 30% to 35% occurring once; the ten biggest clones make up roughly 10%. A note on this clonotype: Its matching antigen is unknown.

V was shortened by 11 bases and J by 1 base, with 12 bases between the two germline ends. Germline V gene data show CDR1 as MNHNS and CDR2 as SASEGT. The CDR3 loop spans 13 amino acids. Points from the study as a whole: Strong correlation existed between TCR beta diversity and naive T cell percentage. It was not known whether donors were CMV positive (a possible confounder of expanded clonotype changes).

The authors drew roughly 9.8 milliliters of peripheral blood from each donor. The sequencing sample was made of blood. This rearrangement joins TRBV6-1 to TRBJ1-5; no clear D gene. The sequence was collected from a woman in her twenties or thirties in good health. The CDR3 bases are TGTGCCGCCCAGATGCTAAGCAATCAGCCCCAGCATTTT. Protein product: CAAQMLSNQPQHF.